The clone carrying this T cell receptor (beta chain) was recorded many times. The read ends 3 residues shy of where the CDR3 ends; the end is completed using the germline J gene. The method was immunoSEQ multiplex PCR; TCRdb's version includes in-frame clones alone and lacks a portion of them. This sample has tens of thousands of clones and no singletons, with around an eighth in the ten largest. This entry belongs to a study of T cell clonality in common variable immunodeficiency. Germline V gene data show CDR1 as MNHEY and CDR2 as SMNVEV (reference sequence). The J segment lost 4 bases and the V segment lost 1 base, leaving 3 bases of the junction unmatched. The CDR3 totals 14 residues.

What was sequenced was peripheral blood mononuclear cells. The chain carries TRBV27 and TRBJ1-2; 7 bases line up with TRBD1. The source of this sequence is a person aged 18 to 70 in good health. The CDR3 spells CASSLCPGGYGYTF. The part of the CDR3 DNA that was read is TGTGCCAGCAGTTTATGCCCAGGGGGCTATGGC.